A single sample is the source of the 19 T cell receptor beta chains below, sequenced in a study of shared clonotypes between healthy human individuals. Clones were read by immunoSEQ multiplex PCR, and TCRdb kept only the in-frame ones, dropping some. This sample has around 2.3 million clones, with about 94% found just once. Sequencing was performed on naive CD4+ T cells sorted from blood. Subset described: CD45RA+ positively selected. These receptors were obtained from a man younger than 35 in good health.

The chain joins TRBV10-3 to TRBJ1-6, with 9 bases that match TRBD1. The J segment lost 7 bases and the V segment lost 10 bases, leaving 5 bases of the junction unmatched. Germline CDR1 reads ENHRY; CDR2 reads SYGVKD. The CDR3 spans 13 residues. CDR3 region: CARRDRENSPLHF. The CDR3 DNA is TGTGCCAGGCGGGACAGGGAGAATTCACCCCTCCACTTT.

The genes are TRBV2 and TRBJ1-6, with TRBD1 matching over 10 bases. The CDR3 length is 16 residues. V was clipped by 1 base and J by 7 bases; unmatched bases: 4. Per germline, CDR1 SNHLY and CDR2 FYNNEI. CDR3 loop: CASSEEGTGVNSPLHF. The CDR3 DNA reads TGTGCCAGCAGTGAAGAGGGGACAGGGGTCAATTCACCCCTCCACTTT.

The chain is built from TRBV18 and TRBJ2-1; 10 nucleotides match TRBD2. V shed 0 bases and J 8 bases; nucleotides not matched to a gene: 13. Germline V gene data show CDR1 as KGHSH and CDR2 as LQKENI. The CDR3 length is 18 residues. CDR3 sequence reads: CASSPPSPSGGAKDEQFF. The CDR3, as DNA: TGTGCCAGCTCACCACCAAGTCCCAGCGGGGGGGCCAAGGATGAGCAGTTCTTC.

The rearrangement joins TRBV6-1 to TRBJ1-1; D is ambiguous. Germline CDR1 is MNHNS and CDR2 is SASEGT. The V gene lost 3 bases and the J gene lost 3 bases, with 11 bases spanning the gap. The CDR3 is made up of 14 amino acids. DNA for the CDR3: TGTGCCAGCAGTGACTCGGTCATATACACTGAAGCTTTCTTT. Translation gives CASSDSVIYTEAFF.

J is TRBJ2-5 and V is TRBV7-9, with 14 bases identical to TRBD2. V shed 4 bases, J shed 2 bases, and the junction held 9 bases outside the gene matches. The CDR3 has 18 amino acids. Germline CDR1 SEHNR, CDR2 FQNEAQ (reference sequence). The DNA of the CDR3 is TGTGCCAGCAGCTGGTTCCGGACTAGCGGGAGGTCGCAAGAGACCCAGTACTTC. This encodes CASSWFRTSGRSQETQYF.

The chain combines TRBV5-5 with TRBJ1-5; 7 nucleotides match TRBD1. V lost 4 bases, J lost 5 bases, and 12 bases stayed unmatched. The CDR3 has 16 residues. Germline assignment: CDR1 SGHKS and CDR2 YYEKEE (reference sequence). The CDR3 nucleotides are TGTGCCAGCAGCCTCTATCCCACCACAGGGGATCAGCCCCAGCATTTT. Encoded protein: CASSLYPTTGDQPQHF.

This chain connects TRBV25-1 to TRBJ1-3; weak D call: TRBD1 (5 bases). Germline lookup yields CDR1 MGHDK and CDR2 SYGVNS. V lost 5 bases to trimming and J lost 0 bases, with 14 bases between them. CDR3 size: 16 residues. This chain's CDR3 is CASSQPGLASGNTIYF. CDR3 DNA sequence: TGTGCCAGCAGTCAACCGGGACTGGCCTCTGGAAACACCATATATTTT.

The chain joins TRBV30 to TRBJ2-5; 8 bases map to TRBD2. This CDR3 has 16 residues. Germline CDR1 is GTSNPN and CDR2 is SVGIG (reference sequence). The V and J ends lost 5 bases and 1 base, in that order; junction bases with no gene match: 12. CDR3 nucleotides: TGTGCCTGGGGCCGCGGTCTCGGACTAGCCCAAGAGACCCAGTACTTC. Translating it yields CAWGRGLGLAQETQYF.

Concerning this clone itself: Additional DNA sequences in this sample encode the identical CDR3. J is TRBJ2-1 and V is TRBV5-1, with unresolved D. The CDR3 has 15 amino acids. In germline, CDR1 is SGHRS, CDR2 YFSETQ. V dropped 4 bases and J dropped 0 bases, with 11 bases sitting between them. CDR3 region: CASSTTLSSYNEQFF. The CDR3 DNA reads as TGCGCCAGCAGCACGACACTTAGCTCCTACAATGAGCAGTTCTTC.

The chain is built from TRBV11-2 and TRBJ2-5; D is unresolved. This CDR3 region has 15 residues. The V gene's germline CDR1 is SGHAT and CDR2 FQNNGV. Trimming shortened V by 7 bases and J by 1 base, and 16 bases separated the two germline ends. Written as DNA, the CDR3 is TGTGCCAGCACATATAGGATGCAGTCCCAAGAGACCCAGTACTTC. Its protein is CASTYRMQSQETQYF. The entire variable domain, with the rest obtained from reference TRBV11-2 and TRBJ2-5, is as follows: EAGVAQSPRYKIIEKRQSVAFWCNPISGHATLYWYQQILGQGPKLLIQFQNNGVVDDSQLPKDRFSAERLKGVDSTLKIQPAKLEDSAVYLCASTYRMQSQETQYFGPGTRLLVL.

V is TRBV18 and J is TRBJ2-7; 13 bases align to TRBD2. The germline V gene encodes CDR1 KGHSH and CDR2 LQKENI. V lost 3 bases, J lost 1 base, and 3 bases stayed unmatched. The CDR3 has 16 amino acids. Written as DNA, the CDR3 is TGTGCCAGCTCACCGCGACTAGCGGGGGGATCCTACGAGCAGTACTTC. Amino acid sequence: CASSPRLAGGSYEQYF.

Remarks on this clone: One junction end disagrees with the germline gene, perhaps due to a read error. The chain is built from TRBV7-7 and TRBJ2-3, with no clear D. Germline values: CDR1 SSHAT, CDR2 FNYEAQ (reference sequence). CDR3 length: 13 residues. The CDR3 region has the DNA TGTGCTAGCAGCTTGGTGGATGGCGATACGCAGTATTTT. This sequence encodes CASSLVDGDTQYF.

V and J are TRBV7-9 and TRBJ2-1; unclear D gene. This CDR3 has 16 amino acids. V was cut by 3 bases and J by 7 bases, with 19 bases left in between. Germline-derived CDR1 and CDR2 are SEHNR and FQNEAQ (reference sequence). The CDR3 bases are TGTGCCAGCAGCTTGACGCTAGGACGGACCATGAATGAGCAGTTCTTC. Translated: CASSLTLGRTMNEQFF.

The rearrangement links TRBV6-5 to TRBJ2-1; 7 nucleotides align to TRBD1. Germline loops: CDR1 MNHEY, CDR2 SVGAGI. V gave up 5 bases and J gave up 9 bases; unmatched junction bases: 13. This CDR3 has 15 amino acids. As DNA, the CDR3 is TGTGCCAGCAGTAGACCGACAGGGACCTCGGGTGAGCAGTTCTTC. Protein product: CASSRPTGTSGEQFF.

The chain has TRBV7-8 and TRBJ1-1; D perhaps matches TRBD1 (5 bases). Per germline, CDR1 SGHVS and CDR2 FQNEAQ. The CDR3 is 14 amino acids. V lost 3 bases to trimming and J lost 0 bases, with 8 bases between them. CDR3 nucleotide sequence: TGTGCCAGCAGCTTGGGACGGTTGAACACTGAAGCTTTCTTT. Residues: CASSLGRLNTEAFF. The full variable domain, in which reference TRBV7-8 and TRBJ1-1 provide the parts outside the CDR3, is GAGVSQSPRYKVAKRGQDVALRCDPISGHVSLFWYQQALGQGPEFLTYFQNEAQLDKSGLPSDRFFAERPEGSVSTLKIQRTQQEDSAVYLCASSLGRLNTEAFFGQGTRLTVV.

CDR3 in DNA: TGTGCCAGCAGTTACTCTGCCCCGGGACAGCAAGAGACCCAGTACTTC. It encodes CASSYSAPGQQETQYF. This rearrangement joins TRBV6-6 to TRBJ2-5; 7 bases match TRBD1. Germline V CDR1 and CDR2: MNHNY, SVGAGI (reference sequence). The CDR3 runs 16 residues. The junction had 6 bases not matched to a gene; V was cut back by 0 bases and J by 2 bases.

The V and J genes are TRBV18 and TRBJ1-5, with 8 bases that match TRBD1. Germline V CDR1 and CDR2: KGHSH, LQKENI. V gave up 3 bases and J gave up 5 bases; unmatched junction bases: 6. The CDR3 runs to 15 residues. CDR3 DNA sequence: TGTGCCAGCTCACCCCGGACAGGGCGAGATCAGCCCCAGCATTTT. Amino acid sequence: CASSPRTGRDQPQHF.

The chain couples TRBV4-3 to TRBJ2-2, with TRBD1 matching over 9 bases. The germline gives CDR1 LGHNA, CDR2 YSLEER. The CDR3 spans 15 residues. With V trimmed by 0 bases and J by 9 bases, 5 bases remained unmatched. CDR3 DNA sequence: TGCGCCAGCAGCCAAGATGCACAGGGGGCCAGGGAGCTGTTTTTT. Protein sequence: CASSQDAQGARELFF.

Comments on this clone: Other DNA sequences in the sample encode the same CDR3. The V gene is TRBV6-5, the J gene TRBJ1-1; D gene ambiguous. Trimming took off 2 bases at V and 1 base at J, with 5 bases between the two ends. From germline, CDR1 is MNHEY and CDR2 SVGAGI. The CDR3 spans 13 residues. CDR3 coding DNA: TGTGCCAGCAGTTACCTTAAGAACACTGAAGCTTTCTTT. Translating gives CASSYLKNTEAFF.